This record looks at one TCR beta chain sequence and its context. The sample originates from a study of blood T cell repertoires in COVID-19. Sequencing was performed with immunoSEQ multiplex PCR; in TCRdb, only in-frame clones are kept and a portion is missing. The sample consists of 250,000 to 300,000 clones, over 85% of them appearing once. The V segment lost 7 bases and the J segment 4 bases; nucleotides outside the gene matches: 6. The germline gives CDR1 MNHEY, CDR2 SMNVEV (reference sequence). This CDR3 contains 13 residues. The sample taken for sequencing was peripheral blood. The sequence was collected from a woman in her 30s with COVID-19, enrolled during active disease. The J gene is TRBJ2-5, the V gene TRBV27; 7 nucleotides line up with TRBD2. The CDR3 is CASTGGGRETQYF. The CDR3 DNA reads as TGTGCCAGCACGGGCGGGGGAAGAGAGACCCAGTACTTC.